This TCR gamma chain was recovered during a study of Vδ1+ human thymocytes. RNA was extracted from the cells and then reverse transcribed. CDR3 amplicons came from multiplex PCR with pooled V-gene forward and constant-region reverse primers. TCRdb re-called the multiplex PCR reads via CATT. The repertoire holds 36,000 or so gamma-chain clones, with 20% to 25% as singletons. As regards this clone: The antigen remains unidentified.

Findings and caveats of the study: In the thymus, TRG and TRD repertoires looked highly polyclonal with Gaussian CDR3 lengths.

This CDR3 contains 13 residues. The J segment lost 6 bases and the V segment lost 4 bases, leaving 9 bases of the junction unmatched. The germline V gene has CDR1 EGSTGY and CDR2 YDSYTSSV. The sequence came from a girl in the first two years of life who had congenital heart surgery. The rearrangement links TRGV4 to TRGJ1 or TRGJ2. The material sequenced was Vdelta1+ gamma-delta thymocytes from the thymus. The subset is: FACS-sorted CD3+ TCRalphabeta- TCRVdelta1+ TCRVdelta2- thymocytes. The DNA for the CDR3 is TGTGCCACCTGGGACGGGCGAGTTTATAAGAAACTCTTT. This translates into CATWDGRVYKKLF.